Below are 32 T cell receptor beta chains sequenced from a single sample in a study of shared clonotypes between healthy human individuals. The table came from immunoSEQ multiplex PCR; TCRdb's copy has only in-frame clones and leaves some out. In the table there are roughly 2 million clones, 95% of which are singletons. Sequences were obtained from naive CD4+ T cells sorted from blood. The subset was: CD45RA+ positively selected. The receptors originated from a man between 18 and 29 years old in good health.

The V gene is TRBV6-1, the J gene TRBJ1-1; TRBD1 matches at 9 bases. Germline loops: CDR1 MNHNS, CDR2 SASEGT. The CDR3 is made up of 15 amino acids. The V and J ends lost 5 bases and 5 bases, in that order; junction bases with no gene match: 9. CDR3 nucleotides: TGTGCCAGCAGTAGCCGCCTCGGGACAGGGACTGAAGCTTTCTTT. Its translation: CASSSRLGTGTEAFF.

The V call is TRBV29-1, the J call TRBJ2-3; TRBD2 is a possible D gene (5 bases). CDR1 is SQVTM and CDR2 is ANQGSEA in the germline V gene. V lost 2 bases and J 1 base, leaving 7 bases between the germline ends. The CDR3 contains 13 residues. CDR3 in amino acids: CSVEKGGTDTQYF. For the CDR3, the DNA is TGCAGCGTTGAAAAGGGAGGCACAGATACGCAGTATTTT.

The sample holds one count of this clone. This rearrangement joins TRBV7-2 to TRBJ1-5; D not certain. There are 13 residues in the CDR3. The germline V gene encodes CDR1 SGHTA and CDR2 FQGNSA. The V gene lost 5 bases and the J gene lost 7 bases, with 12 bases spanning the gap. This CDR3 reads CASSDTMVQPQHF. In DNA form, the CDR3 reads TGTGCCAGCAGCGACACAATGGTCCAGCCCCAGCATTTT.

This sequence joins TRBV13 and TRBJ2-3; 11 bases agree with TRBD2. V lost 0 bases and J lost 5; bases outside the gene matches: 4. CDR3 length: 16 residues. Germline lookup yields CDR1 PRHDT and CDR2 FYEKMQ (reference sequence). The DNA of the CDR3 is TGTGCCAGCAGCTTAGGCGAGCTAGCGGGAGGAGATACGCAGTATTTT. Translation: CASSLGELAGGDTQYF.

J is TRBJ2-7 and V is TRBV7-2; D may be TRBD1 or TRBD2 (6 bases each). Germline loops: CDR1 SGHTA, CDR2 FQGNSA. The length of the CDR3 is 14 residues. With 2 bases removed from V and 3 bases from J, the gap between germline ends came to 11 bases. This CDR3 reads CASSLRGADYEQYF. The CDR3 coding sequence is TGTGCCAGCAGCTTAAGGGGGGCCGACTACGAGCAGTACTTC. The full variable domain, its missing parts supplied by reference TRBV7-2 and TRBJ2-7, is GAGVSQSPSNKVTEKGKDVELRCDPISGHTALYWYRQSLGQGLEFLIYFQGNSAPDKSGLPSDRFSAERTGGSVSTLTIQRTQQEDSAVYLCASSLRGADYEQYFGPGTRLTVT.

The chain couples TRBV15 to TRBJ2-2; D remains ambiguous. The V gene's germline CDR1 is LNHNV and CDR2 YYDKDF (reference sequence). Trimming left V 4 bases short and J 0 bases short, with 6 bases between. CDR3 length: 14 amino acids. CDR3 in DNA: TGTGCCACCAGCACCTTACCGAACACCGGGGAGCTGTTTTTT. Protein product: CATSTLPNTGELFF.

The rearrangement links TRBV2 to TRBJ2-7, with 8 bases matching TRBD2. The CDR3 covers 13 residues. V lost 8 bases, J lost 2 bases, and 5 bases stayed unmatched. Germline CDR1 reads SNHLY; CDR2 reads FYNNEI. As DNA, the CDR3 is TGTGCCAGCGGACGGGGGGGAACCTACGAGCAGTACTTC. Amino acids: CASGRGGTYEQYF.

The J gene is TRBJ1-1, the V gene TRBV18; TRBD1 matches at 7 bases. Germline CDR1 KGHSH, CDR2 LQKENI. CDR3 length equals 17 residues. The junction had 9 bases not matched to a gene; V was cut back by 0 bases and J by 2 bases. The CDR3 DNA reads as TGTGCCAGCTCACCACCGGGGGCTCAGGGGGTAAACACTGAAGCTTTCTTT. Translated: CASSPPGAQGVNTEAFF.

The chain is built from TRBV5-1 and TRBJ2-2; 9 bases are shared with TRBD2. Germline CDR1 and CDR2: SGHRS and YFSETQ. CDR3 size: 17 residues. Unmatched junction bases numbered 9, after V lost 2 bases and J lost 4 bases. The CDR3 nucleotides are TGCGCCAGCAGCTTCATTCAATCTAGCGGGGTCACCGGGGAGCTGTTTTTT. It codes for CASSFIQSSGVTGELFF.

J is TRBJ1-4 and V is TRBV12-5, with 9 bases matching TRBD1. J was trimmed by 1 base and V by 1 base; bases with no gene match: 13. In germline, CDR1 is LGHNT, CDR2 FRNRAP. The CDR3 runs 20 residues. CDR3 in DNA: TGTGCTAGTGGTTTGGGAAGTCCCTTCGGGACAGGGTTAACTAATGAAAAACTGTTTTTT. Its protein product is CASGLGSPFGTGLTNEKLFF.

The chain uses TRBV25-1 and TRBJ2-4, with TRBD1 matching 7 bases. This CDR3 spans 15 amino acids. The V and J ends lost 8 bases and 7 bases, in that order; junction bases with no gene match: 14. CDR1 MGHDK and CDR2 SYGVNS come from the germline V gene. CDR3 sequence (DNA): TGTGCCAGCCAACCACAGGGGATAGGTGGGAACATTCAGTACTTC. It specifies CASQPQGIGGNIQYF.

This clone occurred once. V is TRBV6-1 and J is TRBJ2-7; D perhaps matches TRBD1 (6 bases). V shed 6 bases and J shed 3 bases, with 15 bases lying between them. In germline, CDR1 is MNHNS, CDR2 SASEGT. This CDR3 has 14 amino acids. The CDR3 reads CASRDPGAGYEQYF. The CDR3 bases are TGTGCCAGCAGGGACCCAGGGGCGGGCTACGAGCAGTACTTC.

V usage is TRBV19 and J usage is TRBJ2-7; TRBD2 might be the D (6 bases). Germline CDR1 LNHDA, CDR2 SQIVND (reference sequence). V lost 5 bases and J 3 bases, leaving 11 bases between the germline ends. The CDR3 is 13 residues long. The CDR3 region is CASSLGLLYEQYF. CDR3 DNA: TGTGCCAGTAGTCTCGGACTACTCTACGAGCAGTACTTC.

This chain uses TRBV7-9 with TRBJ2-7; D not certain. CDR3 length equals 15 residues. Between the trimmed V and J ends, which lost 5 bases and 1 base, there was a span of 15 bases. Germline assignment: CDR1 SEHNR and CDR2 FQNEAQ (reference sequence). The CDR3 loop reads CASSRTAIYSYEQYF. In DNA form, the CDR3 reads TGTGCCAGCAGCCGCACTGCCATCTATTCCTACGAGCAGTACTTC.

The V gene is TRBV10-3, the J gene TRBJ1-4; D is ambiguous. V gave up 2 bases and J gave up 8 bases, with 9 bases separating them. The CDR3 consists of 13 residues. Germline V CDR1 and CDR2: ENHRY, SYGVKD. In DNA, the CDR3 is TGTGCCATCAGTGAGGTGTACTCCGAAAAACTGTTTTTT. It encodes CAISEVYSEKLFF.

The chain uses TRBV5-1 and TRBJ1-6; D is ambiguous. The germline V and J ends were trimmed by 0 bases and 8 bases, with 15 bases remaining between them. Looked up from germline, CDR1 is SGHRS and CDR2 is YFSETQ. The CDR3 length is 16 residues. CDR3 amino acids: CASSLDGSTFDSPLHF. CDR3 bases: TGCGCCAGCAGCTTGGATGGCAGCACCTTTGATTCACCCCTCCACTTT.

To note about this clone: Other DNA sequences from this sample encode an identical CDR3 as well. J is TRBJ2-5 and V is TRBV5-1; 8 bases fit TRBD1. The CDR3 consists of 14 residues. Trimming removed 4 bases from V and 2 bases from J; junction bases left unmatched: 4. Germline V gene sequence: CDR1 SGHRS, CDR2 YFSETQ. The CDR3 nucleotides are TGCGCCAGCAGCAGAAACAGGGGGCAAGAGACCCAGTACTTC. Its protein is CASSRNRGQETQYF. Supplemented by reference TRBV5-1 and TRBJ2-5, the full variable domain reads KAGVTQTPRYLIKTRGQQVTLSCSPISGHRSVSWYQQTPGQGLQFLFEYFSETQRNKGNFPGRFSGRQFSNSRSEMNVSTLELGDSALYLCASSRNRGQETQYFGPGTRLLVL.

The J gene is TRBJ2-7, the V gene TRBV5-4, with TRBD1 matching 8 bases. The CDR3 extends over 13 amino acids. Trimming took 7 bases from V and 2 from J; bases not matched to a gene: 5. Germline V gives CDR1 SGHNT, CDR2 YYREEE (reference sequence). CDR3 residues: CASGRGQAYEQYF. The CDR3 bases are TGTGCCAGCGGAAGGGGACAGGCCTACGAGCAGTACTTC.

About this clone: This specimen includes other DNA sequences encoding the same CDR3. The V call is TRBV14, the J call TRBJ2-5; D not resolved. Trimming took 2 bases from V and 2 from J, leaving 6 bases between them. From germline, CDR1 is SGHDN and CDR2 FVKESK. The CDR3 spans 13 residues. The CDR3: CASSQSLQETQYF. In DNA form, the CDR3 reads TGTGCCAGCAGCCAATCTCTTCAAGAGACCCAGTACTTC.

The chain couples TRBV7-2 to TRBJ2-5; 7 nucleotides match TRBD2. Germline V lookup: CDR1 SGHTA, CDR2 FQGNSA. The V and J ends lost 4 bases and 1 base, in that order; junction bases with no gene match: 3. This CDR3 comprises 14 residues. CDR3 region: CASSSSGAQETQYF. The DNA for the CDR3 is TGTGCCAGCAGCTCGAGCGGGGCCCAAGAGACCCAGTACTTC.

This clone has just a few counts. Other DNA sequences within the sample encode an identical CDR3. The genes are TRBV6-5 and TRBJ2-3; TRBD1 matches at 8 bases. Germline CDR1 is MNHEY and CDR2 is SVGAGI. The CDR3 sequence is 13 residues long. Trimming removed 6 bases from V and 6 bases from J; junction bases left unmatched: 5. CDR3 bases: TGTGCCAGCAGCAGGACAGGGATCGATACGCAGTATTTT. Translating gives CASSRTGIDTQYF.

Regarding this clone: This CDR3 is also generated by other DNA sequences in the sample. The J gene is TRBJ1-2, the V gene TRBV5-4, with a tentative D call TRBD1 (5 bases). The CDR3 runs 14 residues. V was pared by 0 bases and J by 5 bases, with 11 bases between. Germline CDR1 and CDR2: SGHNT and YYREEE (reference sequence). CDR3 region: CASSLEGGGYGYTF. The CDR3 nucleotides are TGTGCCAGCAGCTTGGAGGGTGGGGGGTATGGCTACACCTTC.

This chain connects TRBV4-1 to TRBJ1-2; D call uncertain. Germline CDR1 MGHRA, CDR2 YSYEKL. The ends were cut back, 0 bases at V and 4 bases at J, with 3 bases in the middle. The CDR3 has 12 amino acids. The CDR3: CASSQDTYGYTF. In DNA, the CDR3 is TGCGCCAGCAGCCAAGATACCTATGGCTACACCTTC.

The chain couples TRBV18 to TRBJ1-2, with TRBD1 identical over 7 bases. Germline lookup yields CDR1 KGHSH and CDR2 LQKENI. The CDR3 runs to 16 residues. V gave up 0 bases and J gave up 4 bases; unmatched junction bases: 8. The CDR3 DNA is TGTGCCAGCTCACCACCCGGACAGGAAGCAACCTATGGCTACACCTTC. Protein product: CASSPPGQEATYGYTF.

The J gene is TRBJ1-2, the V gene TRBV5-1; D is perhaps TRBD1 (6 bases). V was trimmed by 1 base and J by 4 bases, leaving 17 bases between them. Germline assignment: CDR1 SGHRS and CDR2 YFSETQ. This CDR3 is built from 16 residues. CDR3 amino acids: CASSLFSGAGGYGYTF. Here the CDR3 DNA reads TGCGCCAGCAGCTTGTTCTCGGGGGCCGGGGGCTATGGCTACACCTTC.

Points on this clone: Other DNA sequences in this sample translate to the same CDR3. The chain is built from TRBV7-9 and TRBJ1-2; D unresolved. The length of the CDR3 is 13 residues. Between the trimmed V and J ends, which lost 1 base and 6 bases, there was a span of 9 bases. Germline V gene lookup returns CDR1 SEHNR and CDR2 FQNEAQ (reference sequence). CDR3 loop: CASSLDGVDGYTF. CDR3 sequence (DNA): TGTGCCAGCAGCTTAGACGGTGTTGATGGCTACACCTTC.

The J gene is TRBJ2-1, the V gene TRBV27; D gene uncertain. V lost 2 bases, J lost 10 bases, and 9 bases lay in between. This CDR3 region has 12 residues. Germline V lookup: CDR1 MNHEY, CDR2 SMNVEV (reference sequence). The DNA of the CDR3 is TGTGCCAGCAGTTTAATTGGCGAGGAGCAGTTCTTC. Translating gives CASSLIGEEQFF.

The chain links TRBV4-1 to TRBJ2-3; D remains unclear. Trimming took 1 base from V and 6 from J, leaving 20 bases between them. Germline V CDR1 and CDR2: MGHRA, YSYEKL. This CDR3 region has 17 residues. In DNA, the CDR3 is TGCGCCAGCAGCCAAGGGACGTCCGACCCTGGCCTGGATACGCAGTATTTT. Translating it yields CASSQGTSDPGLDTQYF.

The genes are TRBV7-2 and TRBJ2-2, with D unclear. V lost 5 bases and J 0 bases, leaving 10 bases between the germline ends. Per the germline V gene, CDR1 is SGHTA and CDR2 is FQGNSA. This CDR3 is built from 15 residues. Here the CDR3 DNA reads TGTGCCAGCAGCCCGGCCCTCGCGAACACCGGGGAGCTGTTTTTT. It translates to CASSPALANTGELFF.

As DNA, the CDR3 is TGTGCCAGCAGGACTACAGGGGGCAACTATGGCTACACCTTC. This encodes CASRTTGGNYGYTF. The J gene is TRBJ1-2, the V gene TRBV5-4, with 9 nucleotides matching TRBD1. Germline V gene sequence: CDR1 SGHNT, CDR2 YYREEE (reference sequence). The V segment lost 5 bases and the J segment 2 bases; nucleotides outside the gene matches: 4. The CDR3 loop spans 14 amino acids.

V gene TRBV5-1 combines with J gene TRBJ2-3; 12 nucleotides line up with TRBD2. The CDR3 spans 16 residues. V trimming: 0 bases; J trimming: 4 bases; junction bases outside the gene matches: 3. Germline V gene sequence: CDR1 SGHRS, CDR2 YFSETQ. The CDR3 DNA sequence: TGCGCCAGCAGCTTGGATCTAGCGGGAGGGCCAGATACGCAGTATTTT. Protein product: CASSLDLAGGPDTQYF.

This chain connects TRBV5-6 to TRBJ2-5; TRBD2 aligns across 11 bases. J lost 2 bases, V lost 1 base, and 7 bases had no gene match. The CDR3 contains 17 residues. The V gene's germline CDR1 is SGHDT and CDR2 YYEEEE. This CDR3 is CASSLWGRTSGQETQYF. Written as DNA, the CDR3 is TGTGCCAGCAGCTTGTGGGGGAGGACTAGCGGGCAAGAGACCCAGTACTTC.